The clone carrying this T cell receptor (beta chain) was picked up one time. Its antigen is not identified. Primers: 60 Vbeta forward and 13 Jbeta reverse. Repertoires were generated with immunoSEQ multiplex PCR, while TCRdb's copy carries only in-frame clones and drops some. There are some 200,000 clones in the sample; approximately 84% occur only once, and 0.2% to 0.3% lies in the top ten. These data originate in a study of cytomegalovirus exposure and HLA in healthy donors. Notes on the study in general: Reportedly, HLA-A and HLA-B alleles of most subjects were accurately predicted from TCR beta.

Deletions cut 0 bases from V and 4 bases from J, with 12 bases between. Looked up from germline, CDR1 is MNHEY and CDR2 is SVGAGI. CDR3 length: 15 amino acids. This sequence joins TRBV6-5 and TRBJ1-1, with TRBD1 as a possible D gene (5 bases). The clonotype was recovered from a girl in the first two years of life in good health and CMV-seronegative. Sequenced sample: PBMCs. CDR3 residues: CASSYSRAGGTEAFF. The CDR3 region has the DNA TGTGCCAGCAGTTACTCGAGGGCGGGGGGCACTGAAGCTTTCTTT.